Below, 6 T cell receptor beta chains from the same sample are listed, as sequenced in a study of Tregs in tolerant kidney transplant recipients. Profiled with immunoSEQ multiplex PCR; TCRdb holds only in-frame clones, not every one. This sample's clone table lists fewer than 35,000 clones. The sequenced sample was CD8+ T cells from blood, obtained before the transplant. The receptors were sampled from a human donor who received a combined kidney and bone marrow transplant.

About this clone itself: The DNA ends 3 residues before the CDR3 does, and the rest of the CDR3 is filled in from the germline J gene. The rearrangement links TRBV7-9 to TRBJ2-3; D gene unclear. CDR1 and CDR2 (germline): SEHNR, FQNEAQ (reference sequence). The CDR3 consists of 11 residues. V lost 7 bases and J 6 bases, leaving 8 bases between the germline ends. CDR3 bases read: TGTGCCAGCATTCCTTATGATACG. This gives the protein CASIPYDT. The entire CDR3 is CASIPYDTQYF.

Comments on this clone: The read is 3 residues too short to cover the CDR3 end, so that end is filled in from the germline J gene. V and J are TRBV29-1 and TRBJ2-2; the match to TRBD2 covers 9 bases. The CDR3 is 13 amino acids. Trimming at V came to 7 bases and at J to 5 bases, leaving 5 bases not matched to a gene. Per germline, CDR1 SQVTM and CDR2 ANQGSEA. The sequenced part of the CDR3 DNA is TGCAGCGGCCGACTAGCGGCAACCGGGGAG. It codes for CSGRLAATGE. The entire CDR3 protein reads CSGRLAATGELFF.

Concerning this clone itself: Sequencing ends 3 residues short of the CDR3 end; the germline J gene provides the rest. The rearrangement joins TRBV5-5 to TRBJ2-7, with 7 bases fitting TRBD2. Trimming at V came to 4 bases and at J to 3 bases, leaving 4 bases not matched to a gene. This CDR3 has 13 amino acids. Germline V gene lookup returns CDR1 SGHKS and CDR2 YYEKEE (reference sequence). The CDR3 bases that were read are TGTGCCAGCAGCCGCAGGGAGGGCTACGAG. Translation gives CASSRREGYE. The entire CDR3 protein reads CASSRREGYEQYF.

As to this clone: The read ends 3 residues early relative to the CDR3; the germline J gene fills the gap. The rearrangement uses TRBV6-4 and TRBJ2-4; D uncertain. The CDR3 extends over 14 amino acids. Germline CDR1 MRHNA, CDR2 SNTAGT. The V gene lost 3 bases and the J gene lost 3 bases, with 9 bases spanning the gap. CDR3 residues: CASSEETSKNIQYF. CDR3 bases read: TGTGCCAGCAGTGAGGAGACAAGCAAAAACATT.

As concerns this clone: The CDR3 end lies 3 residues beyond the end of the read and is filled in from the germline J gene. The chain is built from TRBV7-2 and TRBJ2-7; TRBD2 matches 7 bases. Trimming took 1 base from V and 5 from J; bases not matched to a gene: 8. CDR1 SGHTA and CDR2 FQGNSA come from the germline V gene. CDR3 size: 15 residues. CDR3 region: CASSLGRESGHEQYF. The covered CDR3 bases are TGTGCCAGCAGCTTAGGGCGGGAGTCCGGCCACGAG.

Details on this clone: The CDR3 end lies 3 residues beyond the end of the read and is filled in from the germline J gene. V is TRBV6-2 or TRBV6-3 and J is TRBJ1-5; perhaps TRBD1 as D (6 bases). The ends were cut back, 1 base at V and 5 bases at J, with 18 bases in the middle. Germline CDR1 is MNHEY and CDR2 is SVGEGT. The CDR3 covers 17 residues. CDR3 sequence: CASSYLGGGGAYQPQHF. CDR3 bases read: TGTGCCAGCAGTTACTTGGGCGGCGGGGGGGCGTATCAGCCC.